What follows are 2 T cell receptor beta chains derived from one specimen sequenced in a study of blood T cell repertoires in COVID-19. Some clones are missing from TCRdb's copy, which holds only in-frame ones; the method was immunoSEQ multiplex PCR. The table has 150,000 to 200,000 clones, more than 75% seen once. Sequencing was carried out using peripheral blood. Receptors originate from a man aged 35 to 55 with active or convalescent COVID-19.

This clone has more than one count but fewer than ten. This rearrangement joins TRBV3-1 (or the pseudogene TRBV3-2) to TRBJ1-5; D is unresolved. This CDR3 comprises 15 residues. Between the trimmed V and J ends, which lost 2 bases and 0 bases, there was a span of 8 bases. Germline loops: CDR1 LGHDT, CDR2 YNNKEL (reference sequence). For the CDR3, the DNA is TGTGCCAGCAGCCAAACCGAGTCTAGCAATCAGCCCCAGCATTTT. This translates into CASSQTESSNQPQHF.

V gene TRBV7-2 combines with J gene TRBJ1-5; the D gene is possibly TRBD1 (6 bases). Per germline, CDR1 SGHTA and CDR2 FQGNSA. The CDR3 spans 14 residues. Trimming pared 5 bases from V and 3 bases from J, leaving 11 bases between. The CDR3 reads CASSEGHFNQPQHF. The CDR3 DNA sequence: TGTGCCAGCAGCGAGGGACACTTCAATCAGCCCCAGCATTTT.